Presented here are 17 T cell receptor beta chains from one specimen sequenced in a study of T cells in Graves' hyperthyroidism and ophthalmopathy. RNA transcripts provided the source from which TCR beta CDR3 regions were amplified. The study used the HTBI primer set for a first-round RT-PCR of the TCR CDR3. TCRdb called the multiplex PCR reads again in MiXCR, with one record for every CDR3 protein. The sample lists about 400,000 distinct CDR3 sequences; more than 12% were seen once. The sequenced sample consisted of blood. The receptors here all came from a man aged 45-60 years with Graves' ophthalmopathy.

This clonotype was observed a few times. The chain is built from TRBV28 and TRBJ2-7; 11 nucleotides agree with TRBD2. Germline values: CDR1 MDHEN, CDR2 SYDVKM. CDR3 length equals 17 residues. Unmatched junction bases numbered 14, after V lost 5 bases and J lost 5 bases. The CDR3 nucleotides read TGTGCCAGCAGTATCCCACTAGCGGGAGTCGGATTACACGAGCAGTACTTC. Amino acid sequence: CASSIPLAGVGLHEQYF.

V usage is TRBV6-2 or TRBV6-3 and J usage is TRBJ1-3; D uncertain. This CDR3 is built from 17 residues. Germline lookup yields CDR1 MNHEY and CDR2 SVGEGT. The V end lost 3 bases, the J end lost 0 bases, and 15 bases lay between the germline ends. The chain's CDR3 is CASSYLAGRSSGNTIYF. The CDR3 region has the DNA TGTGCCAGCAGTTATTTGGCCGGGCGGAGCTCTGGAAACACCATATATTTT.

This clonotype has a count of ten or more. The CDR3 reads CASSPGTGGFNQPQHF. As DNA, the CDR3 is TGTGCCAGCAGCCCTGGGACAGGGGGATTCAATCAGCCCCAGCATTTT. V usage is TRBV28 and J usage is TRBJ1-5; 11 bases are shared with TRBD1. V gave up 6 bases and J gave up 3 bases; unmatched junction bases: 7. This CDR3 contains 16 residues. The V gene's germline CDR1 is MDHEN and CDR2 SYDVKM.

This clonotype was detected many times. This rearrangement joins TRBV20-1 to TRBJ2-5, with 8 bases fitting TRBD2. V was pared by 3 bases and J by 1 base, with 1 base of the junction left unmatched. Germline CDR1 is DFQATT and CDR2 is SNEGSKA (reference sequence). The CDR3 extends over 13 amino acids. CDR3 nucleotides: TGCAGTGCTAGCGGGAGGGGCCAAGAGACCCAGTACTTC. This gives the protein CSASGRGQETQYF.

The V call is TRBV15, the J call TRBJ1-5; D is possibly TRBD1 (6 bases). This CDR3 comprises 15 residues. V lost 4 bases to trimming and J lost 9 bases, with 19 bases between them. The germline V gene has CDR1 LNHNV and CDR2 YYDKDF (reference sequence). In DNA form, the CDR3 reads TGTGCCACCAGCAACGAGGGACACGGGGGGGGGCCCCAGCATTTT. This codes for CATSNEGHGGGPQHF.

There are many counts of this clonotype. The gene calls are TRBV27 and TRBJ2-1, with D hard to call. The CDR3 is 15 residues long. V was pared by 7 bases and J by 0 bases, with 13 bases between. Germline V gives CDR1 MNHEY, CDR2 SMNVEV (reference sequence). CDR3 region: CASNLRFSSYNEQFF. The CDR3 bases are TGTGCCAGCAACCTCCGATTTAGCTCCTACAATGAGCAGTTCTTC.

This clonotype has a count of ten or more. The CDR3 is CATSDRRVGGSRSYEQYF. In DNA form, the CDR3 reads TGTGCCACCAGTGATCGCAGGGTCGGCGGGAGTAGGTCCTACGAGCAGTACTTC. The gene calls are TRBV24-1 and TRBJ2-7, with TRBD2 matching 7 bases. This CDR3 is built from 18 residues. Germline-derived CDR1 and CDR2 are KGHDR and SFDVKD. Trimming cost V 3 bases and J 1 base; bases outside gene matches: 14.

This clonotype was counted at least ten times. The V gene is TRBV9, the J gene TRBJ1-1; 7 bases agree with TRBD1. The CDR3 has 13 residues. The junction had 7 bases not matched to a gene; V was cut back by 3 bases and J by 8 bases. CDR1 and CDR2 from the germline V gene are SGDLS and YYNGEE. The CDR3 coding sequence is TGTGCCAGCAGCGCGTTGACAGGGAGCGAAGCTTTCTTT. Translation gives CASSALTGSEAFF. Variable domain in full (rest from reference TRBV9 and TRBJ1-1): DSGVTQTPKHLITATGQRVTLRCSPRSGDLSVYWYQQSLDQGLQFLIQYYNGEERAKGNILERFSAQQFPDLHSELNLSSLELGDSALYFCASSALTGSEAFFGQGTRLTVV.

The chain is built from TRBV27 and TRBJ1-5; D is perhaps TRBD1 (5 bases). Germline-derived CDR1 and CDR2 are MNHEY and SMNVEV (reference sequence). The length of the CDR3 is 13 residues. V was clipped by 5 bases and J by 5 bases, with 10 bases between them. DNA for the CDR3: TGTGCCAGCAGTAGGGACGGGGATCAGCCCCAGCATTTT. It yields the protein CASSRDGDQPQHF.

The J gene is TRBJ2-3, the V gene TRBV10-3; TRBD2 aligns across 8 bases. The CDR3 is 13 residues long. The J segment lost 2 bases and the V segment lost 9 bases, leaving 4 bases of the junction unmatched. Germline CDR1 and CDR2: ENHRY and SYGVKD. The CDR3 region is CAISGGTTDTQYF. In DNA, the CDR3 is TGTGCCATAAGCGGGGGTACCACAGATACGCAGTATTTT.

This clonotype was picked up many times. The rearrangement uses TRBV6-2 or TRBV6-3 and TRBJ2-7, with TRBD2 matching over 9 bases. J gave up 2 bases and V 9 bases, and 5 bases lay outside the gene matches. Looked up from germline, CDR1 is MNHEY and CDR2 is SVGEGT. The CDR3 extends over 13 amino acids. The CDR3 region has the DNA TGTGCCAGTAGGGCTAGCGGGACCTACGAGCAGTACTTC. Translating gives CASRASGTYEQYF.

A note on this clonotype: A read error is possible here, since a much larger clone lies one base away. The chain is built from TRBV10-3 and TRBJ2-1, with 7 bases aligning to TRBD2. This CDR3 contains 15 residues. Trimming cost V 3 bases and J 8 bases; bases outside gene matches: 10. Germline V lookup: CDR1 ENHRY, CDR2 SYGVKD. The CDR3 here is CAISDGGSLGDEQFF. The CDR3, as DNA: TGTGCCATCAGTGACGGGGGGTCATTGGGCGATGAGCAGTTCTTC.

This clonotype was counted at least ten times. V and J are TRBV2 and TRBJ1-2; weak D call: TRBD1 (5 bases). The CDR3 is 14 residues long. Trimming removed 6 bases from V and 2 bases from J, with 13 bases in between. The germline gives CDR1 SNHLY, CDR2 FYNNEI. The CDR3 region has the DNA TGTGCCAGCAGCTCGACAGCGAACAACTATGGCTACACCTTC. Its translation is CASSSTANNYGYTF.

The chain joins TRBV5-1 to TRBJ2-3; D perhaps matches TRBD2 (5 bases). This CDR3 has 15 residues. With 7 bases removed from V and 6 bases from J, the gap between germline ends came to 21 bases. The germline V gene encodes CDR1 SGHRS and CDR2 YFSETQ. This CDR3 is CASSPGRRVGDTQYF. In DNA form, the CDR3 reads TGCGCCAGCTCCCCAGGTCGGCGGGTGGGGGATACGCAGTATTTT.

This clonotype was observed at least ten times. The chain carries TRBV6-1 and TRBJ2-7; 15 bases align to TRBD2. Per germline, CDR1 MNHNS and CDR2 SASEGT. The CDR3 has 16 residues. J lost 2 bases, V lost 6 bases, and 5 bases had no gene match. The CDR3 is CASSGLAGGPAYEQYF. DNA of the CDR3: TGTGCCAGCAGCGGACTAGCGGGAGGGCCTGCCTACGAGCAGTACTTC.

This clonotype was counted between two and nine times. The CDR3: CASSLGAPLTQYF. The CDR3 coding sequence is TGTGCCAGCAGTTTGGGTGCGCCCTTGACCCAGTACTTC. The chain uses TRBV28 and TRBJ2-5; D gene unclear. Germline V gene lookup returns CDR1 MDHEN and CDR2 SYDVKM. Trimming shortened V by 3 bases and J by 7 bases, and 12 bases separated the two germline ends. The CDR3 is 13 amino acids.

This clonotype appeared a few times. The CDR3 protein is CASSMDTEAFF. CDR3 DNA: TGCGCCAGCAGCATGGATACTGAAGCTTTCTTT. J is TRBJ1-1 and V is TRBV5-1, with D uncertain. The V end lost 4 bases, the J end lost 5 bases, and 6 bases lay between the germline ends. Germline V gene lookup returns CDR1 SGHRS and CDR2 YFSETQ. The CDR3 has 11 residues. Complete variable domain (other parts from reference TRBV5-1 and TRBJ1-1): KAGVTQTPRYLIKTRGQQVTLSCSPISGHRSVSWYQQTPGQGLQFLFEYFSETQRNKGNFPGRFSGRQFSNSRSEMNVSTLELGDSALYLCASSMDTEAFFGQGTRLTVV.